Listed below are T cell receptor beta chains from one sample, sequenced in a study of T-cell reconstitution after alpha-beta-depleted transplantation in children. TCRdb independently ran MiXCR on the PCR reads; one entry per CDR3 protein. This table holds over 150,000 distinct CDR3 sequences, approximately 6.3% found once. The sample consisted of PBMCs, taken before TCRalphabeta/CD19-depleted stem cell transplant. All receptors come from a boy aged 2-9 years with acute lymphoblastic leukemia, due to receive a stem cell transplant. Each CDR3 is given with its conserved first and last residue. D genes are given only for firm matches. Expanded clones get a size class; other rows say once, few or many, or leave the size out.

d_call clone_size j_call v_call cdr3_aa cdr3_nt
TRBD2 many TRBJ2-1 TRBV7-8 CASSPETSGVNEQFF TGTGCCAGCAGCCCCGAAACTAGCGGGGTAAATGAGCAGTTCTTC
NA many TRBJ1-2 TRBV15 CATSGNYGYTF TGTGCCACCAGCGGAAACTATGGCTACACCTTC
NA many TRBJ1-4 TRBV7-2 CASSLTANEKLFF TGTGCCAGCAGCTTGACAGCTAATGAAAAACTGTTTTTT
TRBD1 NA TRBJ2-7 TRBV6-2/TRBV6-3 CASKGQGYEQYF TGTGCCAGCAAGGGACAGGGCTACGAGCAGTACTTC
TRBD2 few TRBJ2-2 TRBV20-1 CSAPRLAGKNTGELFF TGCAGTGCTCCGAGACTAGCGGGGAAGAACACCGGGGAGCTGTTTTTT
NA many TRBJ1-1 TRBV30 CAWSLGTREAFF TGTGCCTGGAGCCTCGGGACTCGCGAGGCTTTCTTT
NA few TRBJ1-2 TRBV20-1 CSARLAGDRGYTF TGCAGTGCTAGATTGGCAGGGGACCGCGGCTACACCTTC
NA many TRBJ1-1 TRBV20-1 CSASRAPRAVNEAFF TGCAGTGCTTCTCGAGCACCCAGGGCAGTCAATGAAGCTTTCTTT
NA many TRBJ2-5 TRBV7-8 CASRGGLHVVETQYF TGTGCCAGCAGGGGAGGACTGCATGTTGTCGAGACCCAGTACTTC
NA few TRBJ1-1 TRBV5-1 CASSWAWRDTEAFF TGCGCCAGCAGCTGGGCTTGGAGGGACACTGAAGCTTTCTTT
NA few TRBJ2-7 TRBV21-1 CASSKETEGPDEQYF TGTGCCAGCAGCAAAGAAACAGAGGGCCCGGACGAGCAGTACTTC
NA NA TRBJ2-3 TRBV20-1 CSAESRIVSTDTQYF TGCAGTGCGGAGTCGAGGATCGTTAGCACAGATACGCAGTATTTT
NA many TRBJ2-5 TRBV29-1 CSVEASLTHGETQYF TGCAGCGTTGAGGCTAGCCTAACTCACGGTGAGACCCAGTACTTC
NA NA TRBJ1-2 TRBV4-2 CASSQDDARVRAYGYTF TGTGCCAGCAGCCAAGATGACGCCAGGGTTCGGGCCTATGGCTACACCTTC
NA NA TRBJ2-1 TRBV7-2 CASSLGRPGYNEQFF TGTGCCAGCAGCTTAGGGAGGCCGGGCTACAATGAGCAGTTCTTC
NA many TRBJ2-7 TRBV7-9 CASSFSSGYDEQYF TGTGCCAGCAGTTTCTCGTCGGGGTACGACGAGCAGTACTTC
NA few TRBJ1-3 TRBV12-3/TRBV12-4 CASRESSSGNTIYF TGTGCCAGCAGGGAGTCGAGCTCTGGAAATACCATATATTTT
NA NA TRBJ1-1 TRBV11-2 CASSRDGAFF TGTGCCAGCAGCCGGGATGGGGCTTTCTTT
NA few TRBJ2-5 TRBV30 CAWSGRGQSETQYF TGTGCCTGGAGTGGACGCGGACAGTCCGAGACCCAGTACTTC
NA many TRBJ2-2 TRBV6-2/TRBV6-3 CASSSPKVAGELFF TGTGCCAGCAGTTCCCCCAAAGTTGCCGGGGAGCTGTTTTTT
NA many TRBJ1-5 TRBV28 CASSFRGQGRNQPQHF TGTGCCAGCAGTTTCAGGGGCCAGGGACGAAATCAGCCCCAGCATTTT
TRBD2 NA TRBJ2-3 TRBV20-1 CSARLPSGGAGDTQYF TGCAGTGCTAGATTACCTAGCGGGGGGGCCGGAGATACGCAGTATTTT
NA few TRBJ1-5 TRBV6-2/TRBV6-3 CASGVQGAGDLPQHF TGTGCCAGCGGGGTCCAGGGCGCCGGGGATCTGCCCCAGCATTTT
TRBD1 many TRBJ2-1 TRBV5-1 CASSHGQVAQDNEQFF TGCGCCAGCAGCCATGGACAGGTAGCCCAGGATAATGAGCAGTTCTTC
NA many TRBJ2-6 TRBV28 CASSGTDSGANVLTF TGTGCCAGCAGTGGGACTGACTCTGGGGCCAACGTCCTGACTTTC
NA NA TRBJ2-7 TRBV29-1 CSVVGGTGDSYEQYF TGCAGCGTTGTGGGGGGGACAGGAGACTCCTACGAGCAGTACTTC
NA NA TRBJ2-7 TRBV4-1 CASRTKGCSYEQYF TGCGCCAGCAGGACGAAGGGGTGTTCCTACGAGCAGTACTTC
TRBD2 many TRBJ2-2 TRBV28 CASFSGLAATGELFF TGTGCCAGCTTCTCGGGACTAGCGGCGACCGGGGAGCTGTTTTTT
NA many TRBJ2-3 TRBV5-1 CASGPGGRKTDTQYF TGCGCCAGCGGTCCAGGGGGGCGGAAGACAGATACGCAGTATTTT
TRBD1 many TRBJ1-1 TRBV2 CASRERTGVNTEAFF TGTGCCAGCAGGGAGCGGACAGGAGTGAACACTGAAGCTTTCTTT
TRBD2 NA TRBJ2-5 TRBV12-3/TRBV12-4 CTICFFMLAGTRAQETQYF TGTACCATCTGTTTTTTTATGCTAGCGGGAACTAGGGCCCAAGAGACCCAGTACTTC
NA many TRBJ1-2 TRBV29-1 CSVDQGFPYGYTF TGCAGCGTCGATCAGGGGTTCCCGTATGGCTACACCTTC
NA many TRBJ1-4 TRBV2 CASRTTQGGEKLFF TGTGCCAGCAGGACGACACAGGGCGGTGAAAAACTGTTTTTT
NA many TRBJ2-1 TRBV9 CASSVGSVSNEQFF TGTGCCAGCAGCGTCGGTTCAGTGAGCAATGAGCAGTTCTTC
NA many TRBJ1-4 TRBV4-2 CASSPWGRQSATNEKLFF TGTGCCAGCAGCCCCTGGGGGCGACAGTCTGCAACTAATGAAAAACTGTTTTTT
TRBD2 many TRBJ2-1 TRBV12-3/TRBV12-4 CASSRLPLGLGGDEQFF TGTGCCAGCAGCCGACTTCCTCTGGGACTAGGTGGTGATGAGCAGTTCTTC
NA many TRBJ1-5 TRBV19 CASSIAPGSNQPQHF TGTGCCAGTAGTATAGCCCCAGGGAGCAATCAGCCCCAGCATTTT
NA many TRBJ2-1 TRBV7-8 CASGENEQFF TGTGCCAGCGGGGAAAATGAGCAGTTCTTC
NA few TRBJ1-1 TRBV29-1 CSVEDLSLRQVF TGCAGCGTTGAAGATTTAAGCCTAAGACAGGTTTTT
TRBD2 few TRBJ2-5 TRBV7-9 CASSFLTSGGEETQYF TGTGCCAGCAGCTTCCTGACTAGCGGGGGGGAAGAGACCCAGTACTTC
NA NA TRBJ1-1 TRBV12-3/TRBV12-4 CASSFPEKNTEAFF TGTGCCAGCAGTTTTCCGGAGAAGAACACTGAAGCTTTCTTT
TRBD2 many TRBJ2-5 TRBV10-3 CAIRDSGGAKETQYF TGTGCCATCAGAGATAGCGGGGGGGCTAAAGAGACCCAGTACTTC
NA many TRBJ2-7 TRBV28 CASSLQGSGYEQYF TGTGCCAGCAGTTTACAAGGGAGTGGCTACGAGCAGTACTTC